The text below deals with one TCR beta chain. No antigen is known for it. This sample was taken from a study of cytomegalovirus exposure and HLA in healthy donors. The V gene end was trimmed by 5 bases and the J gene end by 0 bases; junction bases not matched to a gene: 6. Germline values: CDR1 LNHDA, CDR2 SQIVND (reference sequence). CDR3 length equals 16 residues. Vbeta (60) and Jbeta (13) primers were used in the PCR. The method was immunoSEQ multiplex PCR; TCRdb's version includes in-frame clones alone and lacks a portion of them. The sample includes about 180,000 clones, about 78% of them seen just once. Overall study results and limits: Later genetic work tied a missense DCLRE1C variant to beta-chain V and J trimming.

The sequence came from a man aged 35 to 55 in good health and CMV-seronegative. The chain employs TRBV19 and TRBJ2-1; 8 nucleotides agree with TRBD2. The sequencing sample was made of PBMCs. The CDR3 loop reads CASSLGTRGSYNEQFF. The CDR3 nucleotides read TGTGCCAGTAGTTTGGGGACTAGGGGCTCCTACAATGAGCAGTTCTTC.